This is a list of T cell receptor beta chains from one sample in a study of T-cell memory formation after mild COVID-19. TCRdb called the 5' RACE reads again in MiXCR, with one record for every CDR3 protein. The sample has more than 250,000 distinct CDR3 sequences; around 16% are singletons. Sequencing was performed on PBMCs or a T cell subset sorted from them (not recorded which). The receptors originated from a man between 18 and 29 years old who had mild COVID-19 (a few samples of this study predate the infection). Cell type and time point are not known. CDR3s include the opening cysteine and the closing phenylalanine or tryptophan. The D gene is left open where the match is weak. Clone size, where shown, is once, few, many, or a class for clones that have expanded.

d_gene,abundance,len,j_gene,v_gene,CDR3aa,CDR3nt
TRBD1,-,16,TRBJ1-1,TRBV7-2,CASSSAPTGTGTEAFF,TGTGCCAGCAGTTCAGCTCCGACAGGGACGGGGACTGAAGCTTTCTTT
TRBD1,few,17,TRBJ2-7,TRBV5-1,CASSAKGPRDRTYEQYF,TGCGCCAGCAGCGCCAAAGGCCCCCGGGACAGGACCTACGAGCAGTACTTC
TRBD2,few,15,TRBJ2-1,TRBV7-3,CASSPYSGSYNEQFF,TGTGCCAGCAGCCCCTATAGCGGGTCCTACAATGAGCAGTTCTTC
-,few,13,TRBJ2-1,TRBV5-1,CASSNGLHNEQFF,TGCGCCAGCAGTAACGGGCTGCACAATGAGCAGTTCTTC
TRBD2,few,15,TRBJ2-3,TRBV5-1,CASSALAGSTDTQYF,TGCGCCAGCAGCGCACTAGCGGGGAGCACAGATACGCAGTATTTT
-,-,14,TRBJ2-3,TRBV12-3/TRBV12-4,CASRFRPSTDTQYF,TGTGCCAGCAGGTTCCGCCCCAGCACAGATACGCAGTATTTT
TRBD2,few,17,TRBJ2-3,TRBV9,CASSPRGGGAETDTQYF,TGTGCCAGCAGCCCGCGAGGCGGGGGGGCCGAGACAGATACGCAGTATTTT
-,-,14,TRBJ2-7,TRBV5-1,CASSLVAGAYEQYF,TGCGCCAGCAGCTTGGTGGCAGGGGCCTACGAGCAGTACTTC
-,-,15,TRBJ1-4,TRBV7-2,CASSLGRATNEKLFF,TGTGCCAGCAGCTTAGGAAGGGCAACTAATGAAAAACTGTTTTTT
-,few,11,TRBJ2-3,TRBV6-5,CAIQGGDTQYF,TGTGCCATCCAAGGTGGGGATACGCAGTATTTT
-,few,16,TRBJ2-5,TRBV24-1,CATSEFRGSGQETQYF,TGTGCCACCAGTGAATTCAGGGGATCGGGTCAAGAGACCCAGTACTTC
-,few,14,TRBJ2-5,TRBV5-1,CASSTTGWAETQYF,TGCGCCAGCAGCACGACGGGGTGGGCAGAGACCCAGTACTTC
-,-,14,TRBJ2-5,TRBV5-1,CASSLPASQETQYF,TGCGCCAGCAGCTTGCCCGCTAGTCAAGAGACCCAGTACTTC
TRBD2,few,15,TRBJ2-3,TRBV5-8,CASSSWGGIADTQYF,TGTGCCAGCAGCTCCTGGGGGGGAATTGCAGATACGCAGTATTTT
-,few,14,TRBJ1-2,TRBV7-9,CASSLESRDYGYTF,TGTGCCAGCAGCTTAGAAAGCAGGGACTATGGCTACACCTTC
TRBD2,-,14,TRBJ2-1,TRBV7-9,CASSSGTSDYEQFF,TGTGCCAGCAGTTCCGGGACTAGCGACTATGAGCAGTTCTTC
TRBD1,few,14,TRBJ1-1,TRBV6-6,CASSLNTGVAEAFF,TGTGCCAGCAGCCTCAATACAGGGGTCGCTGAAGCTTTCTTT
TRBD1,-,15,TRBJ2-1,TRBV9,CASSGGQGVYNEQFF,TGTGCCAGCAGCGGCGGACAGGGGGTCTACAATGAGCAGTTCTTC
-,few,12,TRBJ1-1,TRBV12-3/TRBV12-4,CASRPRDTEAFF,TGTGCCAGCAGGCCCAGGGATACTGAAGCTTTCTTT
TRBD2,few,13,TRBJ2-3,TRBV2,CASRTSGADTQYF,TGTGCCAGCCGGACTAGCGGAGCAGATACGCAGTATTTT
-,-,14,TRBJ1-2,TRBV20-1,CSANPAGDRGGYTF,TGCAGTGCAAATCCTGCAGGGGATCGGGGCGGCTACACCTTC
TRBD2,-,14,TRBJ2-5,TRBV20-1,CSARDTSAKETQYF,TGCAGTGCTAGAGATACTAGCGCGAAAGAGACCCAGTACTTC
-,many,13,TRBJ1-2,TRBV24-1,CATSDAGLYGYTF,TGTGCCACCAGTGATGCAGGGCTCTATGGCTACACCTTC
-,few,12,TRBJ1-2,TRBV12-3/TRBV12-4,CASSLLGSSYTF,TGTGCCAGCAGTTTGCTGGGGAGCAGCTACACCTTC
TRBD2,-,14,TRBJ2-2,TRBV10-3,CAVRLAGNTGELFF,TGTGCCGTCCGACTAGCGGGGAACACCGGGGAGCTGTTTTTT
-,few,12,TRBJ1-2,TRBV20-1,CSAREGLYGYTF,TGCAGTGCTAGGGAGGGCCTCTATGGCTACACCTTC
TRBD2,-,15,TRBJ2-2,TRBV7-2,CASGTSYMFTGELFF,TGTGCCAGCGGGACTAGCTATATGTTCACCGGGGAGCTGTTTTTT
TRBD1,many,13,TRBJ2-5,TRBV12-3/TRBV12-4,CASRQGQQETQYF,TGTGCCAGCAGGCAGGGACAGCAAGAGACCCAGTACTTC
TRBD2,-,15,TRBJ2-7,TRBV11-2,CASSTGLAGTYEQYF,TGTGCCAGCAGCACGGGACTAGCGGGGACTTACGAGCAGTACTTC
TRBD1,many,15,TRBJ1-1,TRBV12-3/TRBV12-4,CASRTEQGRNTEAFF,TGTGCCAGCAGGACAGAACAGGGGCGGAACACTGAAGCTTTCTTT
-,-,14,TRBJ1-1,TRBV29-1,CSVGGLRLRPEAFF,TGCAGCGTTGGGGGTTTGCGGTTACGTCCTGAAGCTTTCTTT
-,many,16,TRBJ1-2,TRBV4-1,CASSQDTGLVYYGYTF,TGCGCCAGCAGCCAAGATACCGGACTGGTATACTATGGCTACACCTTC
-,-,13,TRBJ2-5,TRBV6-2/TRBV6-3,CASSLQGGGTQYF,TGTGCCAGCAGCCTGCAGGGAGGTGGGACCCAGTACTTC
-,-,14,TRBJ1-6,TRBV7-2,CASSGTGNNSPLHF,TGTGCCAGCAGCGGAACAGGGAATAATTCACCCCTCCACTTT
-,many,13,TRBJ2-5,TRBV5-1,CASSPGQMETQYF,TGCGCCAGCAGCCCAGGACAGATGGAGACCCAGTACTTC
-,-,12,TRBJ1-4,TRBV2,CASNKRGGRLFF,TGTGCCAGCAATAAGAGGGGGGGAAGACTGTTTTTT
-,few,16,TRBJ2-2,TRBV7-8,CASSLALRLQTGELFF,TGTGCCAGCAGCTTAGCGTTGAGGTTGCAAACCGGGGAGCTGTTTTTT
TRBD1,-,14,TRBJ2-5,TRBV6-5,CASSYRDREETQYF,TGTGCCAGCAGTTACCGGGACAGGGAAGAGACCCAGTACTTC
-,many,14,TRBJ2-3,TRBV20-1,CSAVEGASTDTQYF,TGCAGTGCTGTAGAAGGGGCGAGCACAGATACGCAGTATTTT
-,-,9,TRBJ2-1,TRBV5-4,CASSFLQFF,TGTGCCAGCAGCTTTCTGCAGTTCTTC
-,many,15,TRBJ1-6,TRBV6-5,CASSFKVRRNSPLHF,TGTGCCAGCAGTTTTAAGGTCAGAAGGAATTCACCCCTCCACTTT
TRBD1,many,14,TRBJ1-1,TRBV4-3,CASSQSKDRAEAFF,TGCGCCAGCAGCCAATCAAAGGACAGGGCTGAAGCTTTCTTT
-,-,13,TRBJ2-7,TRBV10-1,CASSGLNSYEQYF,TGCGCCAGCAGTGGACTGAACTCCTACGAGCAGTACTTC
-,few,14,TRBJ1-5,TRBV2,CASSMVSRDQPQHF,TGTGCCAGCAGTATGGTCTCTCGCGATCAGCCCCAGCATTTT
-,-,14,TRBJ2-5,TRBV6-5,CASSDVGDKETQYF,TGTGCCAGCTCGGACGTGGGTGATAAGGAGACCCAGTACTTC
-,-,13,TRBJ2-1,TRBV7-9,CASSRDVRDEQFF,TGTGCCAGCAGCCGGGACGTAAGGGATGAGCAGTTCTTC